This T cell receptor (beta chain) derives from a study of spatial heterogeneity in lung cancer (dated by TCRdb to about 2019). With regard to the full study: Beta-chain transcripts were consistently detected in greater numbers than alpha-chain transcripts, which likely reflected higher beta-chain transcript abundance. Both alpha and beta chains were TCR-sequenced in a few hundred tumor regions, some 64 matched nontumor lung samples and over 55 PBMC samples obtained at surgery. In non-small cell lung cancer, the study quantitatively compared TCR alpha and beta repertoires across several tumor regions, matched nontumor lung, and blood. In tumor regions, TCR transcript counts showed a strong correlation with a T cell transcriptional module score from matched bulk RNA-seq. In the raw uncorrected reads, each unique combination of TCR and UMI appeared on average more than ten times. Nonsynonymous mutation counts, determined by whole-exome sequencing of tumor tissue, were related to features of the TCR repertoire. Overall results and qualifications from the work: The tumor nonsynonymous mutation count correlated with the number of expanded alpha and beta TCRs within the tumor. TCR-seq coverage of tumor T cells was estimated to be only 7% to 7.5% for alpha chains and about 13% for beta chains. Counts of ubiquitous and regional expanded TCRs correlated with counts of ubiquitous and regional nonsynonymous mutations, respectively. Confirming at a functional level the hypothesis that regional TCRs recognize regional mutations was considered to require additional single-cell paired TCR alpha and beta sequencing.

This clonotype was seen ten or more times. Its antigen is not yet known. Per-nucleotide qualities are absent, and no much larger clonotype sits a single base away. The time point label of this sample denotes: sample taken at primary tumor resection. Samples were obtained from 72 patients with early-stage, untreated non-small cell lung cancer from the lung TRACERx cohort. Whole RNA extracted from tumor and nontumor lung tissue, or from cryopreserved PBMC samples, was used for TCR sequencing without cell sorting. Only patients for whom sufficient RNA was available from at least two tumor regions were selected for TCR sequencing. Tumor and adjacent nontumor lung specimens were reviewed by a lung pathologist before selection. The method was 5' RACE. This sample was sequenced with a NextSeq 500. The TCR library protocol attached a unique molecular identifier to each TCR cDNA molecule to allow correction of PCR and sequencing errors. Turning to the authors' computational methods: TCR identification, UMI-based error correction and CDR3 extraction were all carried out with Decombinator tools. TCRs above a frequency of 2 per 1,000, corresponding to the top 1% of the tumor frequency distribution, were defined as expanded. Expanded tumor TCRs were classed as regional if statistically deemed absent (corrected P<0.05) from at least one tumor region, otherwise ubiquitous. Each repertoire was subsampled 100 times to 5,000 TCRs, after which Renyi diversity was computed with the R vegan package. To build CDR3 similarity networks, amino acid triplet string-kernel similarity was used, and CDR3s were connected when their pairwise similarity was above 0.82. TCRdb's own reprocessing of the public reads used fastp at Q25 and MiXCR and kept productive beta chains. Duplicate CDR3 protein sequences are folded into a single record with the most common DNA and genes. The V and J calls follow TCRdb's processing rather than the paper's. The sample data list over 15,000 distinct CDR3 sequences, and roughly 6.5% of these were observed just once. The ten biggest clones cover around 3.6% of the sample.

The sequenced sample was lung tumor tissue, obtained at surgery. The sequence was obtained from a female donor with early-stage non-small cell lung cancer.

The CDR3 here reads CASSYAGRTDTQYF. The bases read TGTGCCAGCAGTTACGCGGGAAGAACAGATACGCAGTATTTT. The rearranged chain carries TRBV6-5 and TRBJ2-3, and perhaps TRBD2 as D gene, on 6 matching bases. From the cysteine up to the phenylalanine, the CDR3 has a length of 14 residues. Only the CDR3 part of the read is kept: 42 bases, read in frame from the first base. The V end loses 2 bases and the J end loses 3 bases, and a stretch of 9 bases separates them. The germline V gene yields MNHEY for CDR1 and SVGAGI for CDR2.